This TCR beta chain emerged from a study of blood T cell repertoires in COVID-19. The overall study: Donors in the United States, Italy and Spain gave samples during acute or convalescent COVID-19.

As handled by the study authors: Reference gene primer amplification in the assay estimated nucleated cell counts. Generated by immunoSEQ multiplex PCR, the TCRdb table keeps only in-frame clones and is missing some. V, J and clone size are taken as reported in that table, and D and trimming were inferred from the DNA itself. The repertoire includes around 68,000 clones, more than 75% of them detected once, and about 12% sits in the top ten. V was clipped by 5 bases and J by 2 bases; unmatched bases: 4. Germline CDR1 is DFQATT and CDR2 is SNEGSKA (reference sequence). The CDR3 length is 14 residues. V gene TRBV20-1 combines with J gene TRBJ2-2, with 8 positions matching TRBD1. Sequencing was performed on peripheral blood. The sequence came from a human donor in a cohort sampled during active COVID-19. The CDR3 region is CSAGGQGNTGELFF. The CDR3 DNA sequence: TGCAGTGCTGGTGGACAGGGAAACACCGGGGAGCTGTTTTTT.